The 16 T cell receptor beta chains in this list originate from one sample, sequenced in a study of regulatory T cells in long-lasting Graves disease (dated by TCRdb to the early 2020s). Libraries came from multiplex PCR. Reads for this sample came from an Illumina HiSeq 4000. CDR3 regions were amplified by Arm-PCR with iRepertoire HTBI primers to construct TCR beta libraries. TCRdb reran the public reads through fastp at Q25 and MiXCR, keeping productive beta chains. Rows are combined by CDR3 protein, so each entry shows the most common genes and DNA. This sample holds some 450,000 distinct CDR3 sequences; 23% were observed only once. The ten largest clones represent approximately 26% of the sample. What this sample's time point label stands for: persistent/refractory GD, antithyroid drugs over 5 years with positive TRAb. For both TCR sequencing and RNA sequencing, RNA was extracted from PBMCs in TRIzol.

The source material was peripheral blood mononuclear cells (PBMCs), sampled when the disease was refractory, from a patient treated with antithyroid drugs. The receptor source for this set is a female donor with Graves disease.

This chain uses TRBV4-3 with TRBJ2-6; possibly TRBD1 or TRBD2 for D (5 bases each). This CDR3 is 16 amino acids long. CDR1 LGHNA and CDR2 YSLEER come from the germline V gene. V was pared by 1 base and J by 1 base, with 8 bases between. The CDR3 coding sequence is TGCGCCAGCAGCCAAGCATGGGGGTCTGGGGCCAACGTCCTGACTTTC. Translation gives CASSQAWGSGANVLTF.

This clonotype was found many times. V and J are TRBV6-1 and TRBJ1-2, with TRBD1 matching 8 bases. Germline CDR1 MNHNS, CDR2 SASEGT. The CDR3 contains 17 residues. With 2 bases clipped from V and 4 bases from J, the junction kept 12 bases outside the gene matches. CDR3 residues: CASSEIVAAGGVYGYTF. The CDR3 DNA reads TGTGCCAGCAGTGAAATAGTGGCGGCAGGGGGCGTCTATGGCTACACCTTC.

This clonotype came up a few times. This chain uses TRBV27 with TRBJ2-5; D perhaps matches TRBD2 (5 bases). V gave up 4 bases and J gave up 1 base, with 13 bases separating them. Germline V gene lookup returns CDR1 MNHEY and CDR2 SMNVEV (reference sequence). The CDR3 covers 15 residues. The CDR3 here is CASSSLAAAQETQYF. The DNA for the CDR3 is TGTGCCAGCAGTTCGCTCGCAGCGGCCCAAGAGACCCAGTACTTC.

The chain combines TRBV7-2 with TRBJ2-5; 12 bases map to TRBD2. CDR3 length equals 16 residues. Germline CDR1 is SGHTA and CDR2 is FQGNSA. V shed 7 bases, J shed 5 bases, and the junction held 11 bases outside the gene matches. The CDR3 coding sequence is TGTGCCAGCAACAAAGGACTAGCGGGACTCTTCGAGACCCAGTACTTC. Encoded protein: CASNKGLAGLFETQYF.

This clonotype has a count of ten or more. The chain combines TRBV7-2 with TRBJ2-5; perhaps TRBD2 as D (6 bases). V gave up 5 bases and J gave up 7 bases, with 8 bases separating them. Germline V lookup: CDR1 SGHTA, CDR2 FQGNSA. This CDR3 contains 11 residues. CDR3 amino acids: CASSPGGTQYF. Written as DNA, the CDR3 is TGTGCCAGCAGCCCCGGGGGGACCCAGTACTTC.

The table lists this clonotype with a few counts. The chain employs TRBV20-1 and TRBJ2-2; 8 bases are a match to TRBD2. Trimming at V came to 3 bases and at J to 8 bases, leaving 17 bases not matched to a gene. Germline CDR1 is DFQATT and CDR2 is SNEGSKA (reference sequence). The CDR3 sequence is 17 residues long. The CDR3, as DNA: TGCAGTGCTAGTAACCCTAGCGGGCCTCCCTTGGGTGGGGAGCTGTTTTTT. As protein: CSASNPSGPPLGGELFF.

This clonotype has at least ten counts. The CDR3 reads CSVTGSEKRGAGETQYF. The CDR3 nucleotides are TGCAGTGTTACGGGTTCGGAGAAAAGGGGGGCCGGGGAGACCCAGTACTTC. V is TRBV20-1 and J is TRBJ2-5; D might be TRBD1 or TRBD2, each matching 6 bases. This CDR3 is built from 17 residues. Trimming stripped 7 bases from V and 5 bases from J, with 29 bases between. Germline lookup yields CDR1 DFQATT and CDR2 SNEGSKA (reference sequence).

In DNA form, the CDR3 reads TGCAGCGTTGTAAACCTAAATGAAAAACTGTTTTTT. This encodes CSVVNLNEKLFF. J is TRBJ1-4 and V is TRBV29-1; no clear D gene. Germline CDR1 reads SQVTM; CDR2 reads ANQGSEA. The CDR3 contains 12 residues. The V end was cut by 4 bases, the J end by 5 bases, with 8 bases between.

This clonotype was observed a few times. CDR3 sequence reads: CASSFRGSAQETQYF. CDR3 DNA: TGTGCCAGCAGCTTCAGGGGGAGCGCCCAAGAGACCCAGTACTTC. This sequence joins TRBV14 and TRBJ2-5; 7 bases agree with TRBD1. V dropped 5 bases and J dropped 1; count of bases not matched to a gene: 7. The CDR3 runs 15 residues. Germline CDR1 reads SGHDN; CDR2 reads FVKESK.

The chain combines TRBV19 with TRBJ2-7, with D uncertain. Germline loops: CDR1 LNHDA, CDR2 SQIVND (reference sequence). CDR3 length: 15 amino acids. Between the trimmed V and J ends, which lost 5 bases and 3 bases, there was a span of 17 bases. The chain's CDR3 is CASSAPGPHLYEQYF. The CDR3 DNA reads as TGTGCCAGTAGTGCACCGGGCCCTCACCTCTACGAGCAGTACTTC.

The chain joins TRBV28 to TRBJ1-2, with a weak D call TRBD1 (5 bases). Germline CDR1 is MDHEN and CDR2 is SYDVKM. With 2 bases removed from V and 8 bases from J, the gap between germline ends came to 21 bases. The CDR3 has 16 residues. The CDR3 DNA follows: TGTGCCAGCAGTTTAATTTCTCAGGGCCAATTGTGGGGCTACACCTTC. This translates into CASSLISQGQLWGYTF.

This clonotype was counted ten times or more. The V gene is TRBV30, the J gene TRBJ1-1, with D uncertain. Trimming cost V 1 base and J 11 bases, with 11 bases left between them. Germline-derived CDR1 and CDR2 are GTSNPN and SVGIG (reference sequence). CDR3 size: 11 residues. The CDR3 DNA is TGTGCCTGGAGTGGCGGGTCCCAGGCTTTCTTT. Translating gives CAWSGGSQAFF.

The chain couples TRBV7-2 to TRBJ2-7, with 7 bases matching TRBD1. Germline loops: CDR1 SGHTA, CDR2 FQGNSA. After removal of 4 bases from V and 4 bases from J, the junction contained 10 bases not matched to a gene. The CDR3 has 15 amino acids. The CDR3 nucleotides are TGTGCCAGCAGCTCGAGGCTACAGGGGTGGTACGAGCAGTACTTC. Its translation is CASSSRLQGWYEQYF.

This clonotype has a count of ten or more. The chain uses TRBV6-1 and TRBJ2-7; the match to TRBD2 covers 11 bases. Per the germline V gene, CDR1 is MNHNS and CDR2 is SASEGT. The V gene end was trimmed by 6 bases and the J gene end by 1 base; junction bases not matched to a gene: 2. This CDR3 has 14 residues. CDR3 coding DNA: TGTGCCAGCAGGGGACTAGCGGTATCCTACGAGCAGTACTTC. Protein: CASRGLAVSYEQYF.

This clonotype appeared many times. The chain couples TRBV20-1 to TRBJ1-5, with 7 bases identical to TRBD1. The CDR3 totals 15 residues. The germline V gene has CDR1 DFQATT and CDR2 SNEGSKA (reference sequence). J gave up 6 bases and V 0 bases, and 8 bases lay outside the gene matches. The CDR3 nucleotides read TGCAGTGCTAGAGATAGGATGGGGGACAGTCAGCCCCAGCATTTT. Protein: CSARDRMGDSQPQHF.

This clonotype was seen ten or more times. The rearrangement links TRBV7-6 to TRBJ1-1; no clear D. The CDR3 covers 15 residues. Trimming removed 6 bases at V and 1 base at J, with 15 bases between. CDR1 SGHVS and CDR2 FNYEAQ come from the germline V gene. For the CDR3, the DNA is TGTGCCAGCAGTAAGAGATCAGGAGAGAACACTGAAGCTTTCTTT. Its translation is CASSKRSGENTEAFF.